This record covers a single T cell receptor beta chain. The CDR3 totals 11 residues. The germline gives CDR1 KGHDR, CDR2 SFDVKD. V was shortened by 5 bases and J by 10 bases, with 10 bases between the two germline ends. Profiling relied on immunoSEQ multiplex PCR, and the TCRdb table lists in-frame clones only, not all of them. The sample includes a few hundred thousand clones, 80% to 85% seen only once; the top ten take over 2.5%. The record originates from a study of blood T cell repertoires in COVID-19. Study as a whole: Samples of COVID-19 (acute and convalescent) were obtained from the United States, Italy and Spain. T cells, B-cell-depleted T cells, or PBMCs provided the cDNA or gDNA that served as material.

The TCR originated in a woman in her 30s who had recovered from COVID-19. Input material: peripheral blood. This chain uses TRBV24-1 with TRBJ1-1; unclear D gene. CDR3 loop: CATSGLTGAFF. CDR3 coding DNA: TGTGCCACCAGTGGATTGACGGGAGCTTTCTTT.